This T cell receptor (beta chain) was sequenced in a study of blood T cell repertoires in COVID-19. In germline, CDR1 is MNHEY, CDR2 SVGAGI. V was pared by 7 bases and J by 6 bases, with 12 bases of the junction left unmatched. The CDR3 runs to 14 residues. This clone was seen only once. The data were produced by immunoSEQ multiplex PCR, yet TCRdb's version contains in-frame clones alone and is incomplete. The data show about 430,000 clones, 70% to 90% seen once. Material for sequencing was PBMCs or T cells enriched from blood (not recorded which). The source of this sequence is a woman aged 18-30 years who had been exposed to COVID-19. The V call is TRBV6-5, the J call TRBJ2-7, with TRBD1 matching over 7 bases. For the CDR3, the DNA is TGTGCCAGCACCGAACAGGGGCGGTTGGGCGAGCAGTACTTC. It codes for CASTEQGRLGEQYF.